These 25 T cell receptor beta chains originate from one sample sequenced in a study of technical replicates of blood from a few donors. Here immunoSEQ multiplex PCR was the method, and the copy in TCRdb shows in-frame clones only, minus some. The data contain 65,000 to 85,000 clones, about nine tenths of them seen just once; the ten biggest clones take up 0.27%. Sequences were obtained from T cells isolated from PBMCs. These receptor sequences come from a human donor in good health.

This rearrangement joins TRBV30 to TRBJ1-2; 10 bases are a match to TRBD1. Per the germline V gene, CDR1 is GTSNPN and CDR2 is SVGIG (reference sequence). The CDR3 is made up of 16 amino acids. V shed 0 bases and J 3 bases; nucleotides not matched to a gene: 7. CDR3 DNA sequence: TGTGCCTGGAGTGTAAAAGGACAGGGGGGCCACTATGGCTACACCTTC. Protein product: CAWSVKGQGGHYGYTF.

The genes are TRBV15 and TRBJ2-7, with D maybe TRBD2 (5 bases). The V gene's germline CDR1 is LNHNV and CDR2 YYDKDF (reference sequence). V was shortened by 0 bases and J by 6 bases, with 18 bases between the two germline ends. This CDR3 contains 16 residues. The CDR3 protein is CATSRDGFGVYSEQYF. Here the CDR3 DNA reads TGTGCCACCAGCAGAGACGGGTTCGGGGTCTACTCCGAGCAGTACTTC. Supplemented by reference TRBV15 and TRBJ2-7, the full variable domain reads DAMVIQNPRYQVTQFGKPVTLSCSQTLNHNVMYWYQQKSSQAPKLLFHYYDKDFNNEADTPDNFQSRRPNTSFCFLDIRSPGLGDTAMYLCATSRDGFGVYSEQYFGPGTRLTVT.

The chain links TRBV9 to TRBJ2-7, with 7 positions matching TRBD1. The CDR3 covers 16 residues. The V gene end was trimmed by 4 bases and the J gene end by 2 bases; junction bases not matched to a gene: 12. Germline CDR1 reads SGDLS; CDR2 reads YYNGEE. CDR3 in DNA: TGTGCCAGCAGCCCCCGACAGGGATTAAATCCCTACGAGCAGTACTTC. It is translated as CASSPRQGLNPYEQYF.

The J gene is TRBJ1-2, the V gene TRBV18; TRBD1 agrees at 7 bases. V gave up 3 bases and J gave up 3 bases; unmatched junction bases: 7. The CDR3 runs to 15 residues. The germline V gene encodes CDR1 KGHSH and CDR2 LQKENI. Here the CDR3 reads CASSPRQGWDYGYTF. The CDR3 nucleotides read TGTGCCAGCTCACCTCGACAGGGCTGGGACTATGGCTACACCTTC.

The chain's CDR3 is CASSQGGGPNYGYTF. The CDR3 DNA sequence: TGCGCCAGCAGCCAAGGGGGGGGCCCTAACTATGGCTACACCTTC. The chain recombines TRBV4-1 with TRBJ1-2, with D perhaps TRBD1 (6 bases). The germline CDR1 and CDR2 sequences are MGHRA and YSYEKL. V was cut by 1 base and J by 0 bases, with 9 bases left in between. The CDR3 totals 15 residues.

This sequence joins TRBV6-6 and TRBJ2-1, with D tentatively TRBD2 (5 bases). CDR3 size: 14 residues. V shed 2 bases and J shed 1 base, with 6 bases lying between them. The germline CDR1 and CDR2 sequences are MNHNY and SVGAGI (reference sequence). CDR3 DNA: TGTGCCAGCAGTTACGAGGGTTCCTACAATGAGCAGTTCTTC. It is translated as CASSYEGSYNEQFF.

The sample holds one count of this clone. The rearrangement links TRBV7-8 to TRBJ2-7; D possibly corresponds to TRBD1 (6 bases). Deletions cut 2 bases from V and 3 bases from J, with 14 bases between. Germline CDR1 reads SGHVS; CDR2 reads FQNEAQ. The CDR3 extends over 15 amino acids. The CDR3 is CASSLKSGDSYEQYF. CDR3 nucleotides: TGTGCCAGCAGCTTAAAGTCAGGGGATAGCTACGAGCAGTACTTC.

V and J are TRBV4-2 and TRBJ2-7, with TRBD1 matching 8 bases. The V gene end was trimmed by 3 bases and the J gene end by 1 base; junction bases not matched to a gene: 11. This CDR3 contains 17 residues. The V gene's germline CDR1 is LGHNA and CDR2 YNFKEQ. CDR3 nucleotides: TGTGCCAGCAGCCAGTTCATCCCGACAGGGGCTTCCTACGAGCAGTACTTC. This encodes CASSQFIPTGASYEQYF.

CDR3 sequence: CATSRDAGQGIYEQYF. CDR3 bases: TGTGCCACCAGCAGAGATGCGGGACAGGGTATATACGAGCAGTACTTC. The chain has TRBV15 and TRBJ2-7; 9 bases are a match to TRBD1. The germline gives CDR1 LNHNV, CDR2 YYDKDF (reference sequence). The CDR3 runs to 16 residues. V lost 0 bases, J lost 4 bases, and 7 bases stayed unmatched. The variable domain in full, completed from reference TRBV15 and TRBJ2-7, reads DAMVIQNPRYQVTQFGKPVTLSCSQTLNHNVMYWYQQKSSQAPKLLFHYYDKDFNNEADTPDNFQSRRPNTSFCFLDIRSPGLGDTAMYLCATSRDAGQGIYEQYFGPGTRLTVT.

The chain combines TRBV29-1 with TRBJ2-7; D unclear. The CDR3 sequence is 11 residues long. CDR1 is SQVTM and CDR2 is ANQGSEA in the germline V gene. V was shortened by 7 bases and J by 3 bases, with 10 bases between the two germline ends. CDR3: CSAFLDYEQYF. CDR3 bases: TGCAGCGCCTTCCTAGACTACGAGCAGTACTTC.

The chain is built from TRBV5-1 and TRBJ2-7; TRBD2 agrees at 13 bases. This CDR3 is built from 18 residues. Germline V CDR1 and CDR2: SGHRS, YFSETQ. V dropped 5 bases and J dropped 5; count of bases not matched to a gene: 16. This CDR3 reads CASRVRPGLAGIGDEQYF. The CDR3, as DNA: TGCGCCAGCAGGGTGAGACCGGGACTAGCGGGGATAGGAGACGAGCAGTACTTC.

Comment on this clone: At one end, the junction sequence differs from germline, possibly due to a read error. This chain connects TRBV28 to TRBJ1-5, with a weak D call TRBD1 (5 bases). CDR1 is MDHEN, CDR2 SYDVKM, per germline. The CDR3 runs 14 residues. Written as DNA, the CDR3 is TGTGCCAGCATTCGGGCGGGGGTAAATCATCCCCAGCATTTT. Residues: CASIRAGVNHPQHF.

The V call is TRBV6-4, the J call TRBJ2-3; 8 bases align to TRBD1. Losses at the gene ends were 4 bases for V and 3 bases for J; bases not matched to a gene: 6. CDR3 length equals 15 residues. Germline CDR1 and CDR2: MRHNA and SNTAGT. In DNA, the CDR3 is TGTGCCAGCAGTGCTGGAGGACAGGGAACAGATACGCAGTATTTT. Translating it yields CASSAGGQGTDTQYF.

The rearrangement joins TRBV27 to TRBJ2-1, with D unclear. This CDR3 is 13 amino acids long. V lost 6 bases and J lost 7, with 13 bases in between. Germline V gives CDR1 MNHEY, CDR2 SMNVEV (reference sequence). CDR3 protein: CASSPVDGNEQFF. The CDR3 region has the DNA TGTGCCAGCAGCCCCGTTGACGGGAATGAGCAGTTCTTC.

The chain carries TRBV5-1 and TRBJ1-6; 9 bases line up with TRBD1. In germline, CDR1 is SGHRS, CDR2 YFSETQ. The CDR3 runs 16 residues. Germline trimming cut 5 bases from V and 8 bases from J; bases unmatched to any gene: 11. The CDR3 protein is CASSSNTGGWDSPLHF. As DNA, the CDR3 is TGCGCCAGCAGTTCAAATACAGGGGGCTGGGATTCACCCCTCCACTTT.

This chain uses TRBV27 with TRBJ2-2; D not certain. V was trimmed by 5 bases and J by 7 bases, leaving 14 bases between them. The CDR3 extends over 14 amino acids. The V gene's germline CDR1 is MNHEY and CDR2 SMNVEV (reference sequence). The CDR3 DNA reads as TGTGCCAGCAGTCTCGCCTCGTTACTCGGGGAGCTGTTTTTT. Translation: CASSLASLLGELFF.

This chain uses TRBV21-1 with TRBJ2-3; the table's D call, TRBD2, has no DNA check behind it. TRBV21-1 is flagged as a pseudogene. This CDR3 contains 16 residues. CDR3 sequence reads: CASSPPVPAASDTQYF. The CDR3 coding sequence is TGTGCCAGCAGCCCCCCCGTCCCGGCGGCTAGCGATACGCAGTATTTT.

The V call is TRBV5-1, the J call TRBJ1-1; D unresolved. The CDR3 totals 14 residues. Trimming took off 6 bases at V and 1 base at J, with 13 bases between the two ends. CDR1 and CDR2 from the germline V gene are SGHRS and YFSETQ. DNA of the CDR3: TGCGCCAGCACCCTTGGAGGCGGGAACACTGAAGCTTTCTTT. Protein product: CASTLGGGNTEAFF.

V is TRBV5-4 and J is TRBJ1-3; D not resolved. Germline V lookup: CDR1 SGHNT, CDR2 YYREEE (reference sequence). The germline V and J ends were trimmed by 1 base and 8 bases, with 25 bases remaining between them. The CDR3 contains 18 residues. CDR3 in DNA: TGTGCCAGCAGCTTGCGTCCGTCAATTGAGGGTTTTCGGGACACCATATATTTT. This encodes CASSLRPSIEGFRDTIYF. Full variable domain (missing parts from reference TRBV5-4 and TRBJ1-3): ETGVTQSPTHLIKTRGQQVTLRCSSQSGHNTVSWYQQALGQGPQFIFQYYREEENGRGNFPPRFSGLQFPNYSSELNVNALELDDSALYLCASSLRPSIEGFRDTIYFGEGSWLTVV.

The rearrangement uses TRBV14 and TRBJ1-1, with 8 positions matching TRBD1. The CDR3 contains 13 residues. Trimming cost V 1 base and J 10 bases; bases outside gene matches: 5. Germline CDR1 is SGHDN and CDR2 is FVKESK. The CDR3 sequence: CASSQGTGRLAFF. DNA for the CDR3: TGTGCCAGCAGCCAAGGGACAGGGAGGCTAGCTTTCTTT.

On this clone itself: The junction does not match germline at one end; this may be a read error. V usage is TRBV28 and J usage is TRBJ1-1; 10 bases fit TRBD1. The CDR3 consists of 18 residues. The germline V gene encodes CDR1 MDHEN and CDR2 SYDVKM. DNA for the CDR3: TGTGCCAGCAGTTCCAACCCAACTGGGACAGGGGAAAACAATGAAGCTTTCTTT. Its protein product is CASSSNPTGTGENNEAFF.

The genes are TRBV28 and TRBJ2-7; 9 bases line up with TRBD1. CDR1 MDHEN and CDR2 SYDVKM come from the germline V gene. This CDR3 is 15 amino acids long. V dropped 2 bases and J dropped 6; count of bases not matched to a gene: 8. This CDR3 reads CASSLTTGGQLEQYF. The CDR3 DNA sequence: TGTGCCAGCAGTTTAACCACAGGGGGCCAACTCGAGCAGTACTTC.

The chain is built from TRBV2 and TRBJ1-2, with a weak D call TRBD1 (5 bases). The germline V and J ends were trimmed by 6 bases and 3 bases, with 17 bases remaining between them. The CDR3 extends over 15 amino acids. Germline loops: CDR1 SNHLY, CDR2 FYNNEI. CDR3 protein: CASRFLLETDYGYTF. CDR3 in DNA: TGTGCCAGCAGATTCTTATTGGAGACAGACTATGGCTACACCTTC.

This clone was seen a single time. The rearrangement joins TRBV28 to TRBJ1-5; tentative D call: TRBD1 (6 bases). The CDR3 length is 17 residues. The germline V gene has CDR1 MDHEN and CDR2 SYDVKM. The V end lost 3 bases, the J end lost 5 bases, and 20 bases lay between the germline ends. CDR3 sequence: CASSFKSRDMLYQPQHF. The CDR3 DNA reads as TGTGCCAGCAGTTTTAAGAGCCGGGACATGTTATATCAGCCCCAGCATTTT.

The CDR3: CASTLLAGSGRQAFF. DNA for the CDR3: TGTGCCAGTACCCTCCTCGCGGGGAGTGGTAGGCAAGCTTTCTTT. This chain connects TRBV19 to TRBJ1-1; D gene unclear. Germline V lookup: CDR1 LNHDA, CDR2 SQIVND (reference sequence). Trimming shortened V by 7 bases and J by 9 bases, and 24 bases separated the two germline ends. The CDR3 runs to 15 residues. Full variable domain (missing parts from reference TRBV19 and TRBJ1-1): DGGITQSPKYLFRKEGQNVTLSCEQNLNHDAMYWYRQDPGQGLRLIYYSQIVNDFQKGDIAEGYSVSREKKESFPLTVTSAQKNPTAFYLCASTLLAGSGRQAFFGQGTRLTVV.